The source of this T cell receptor (beta chain) is a study of blood T cells in healthy people across ages. From germline, CDR1 is LGHDT and CDR2 YNNKEL (reference sequence). This CDR3 spans 15 amino acids. Trimming cost V 1 base and J 5 bases; bases outside gene matches: 6. A second PCR of about 6 to 12 cycles used a sample-barcoded 5' primer and a J-beta primer mix. A single record per CDR3 protein comes from TCRdb applying MiXCR to the 5' RACE reads. Among approximately 690,000 distinct CDR3 sequences listed, around three fifths were seen once. Ranging in age from about 6 to 90, the donors were healthy Caucasian individuals from Russia.

The TCR originated in a man aged 60-69 years in good health. V gene TRBV3-1 combines with J gene TRBJ2-5; TRBD1 aligns across 8 bases. The source material was blood. The CDR3 bases are TGTGCCAGCAGCCAAGCAGGACAGGGATACGAGACCCAGTACTTC. It codes for CASSQAGQGYETQYF.